What follows are 18 T cell receptor beta chains derived from one specimen sequenced in a study of T cell responses to AZD1222 COVID-19 vaccine. Only in-frame clones appear in the TCRdb table, and some are missing; sequencing was by immunoSEQ multiplex PCR. Of 80,000 to 90,000 clones in the sample, roughly 90% are singletons; the top ten hold around 3%. Specimen: peripheral blood, collected on day 0 of AZD1222 vaccination. Every receptor here comes from an adult in good health.

The chain has TRBV4-1 and TRBJ2-7, with no clear D. The germline V and J ends were trimmed by 3 bases and 2 bases, with 8 bases remaining between them. CDR3 length: 13 amino acids. CDR1 and CDR2 from the germline V gene are MGHRA and YSYEKL. The CDR3 here is CASSQTLTYEQYF. DNA for the CDR3: TGCGCCAGCAGCCAGACTCTGACCTACGAGCAGTACTTC.

V is TRBV5-8 and J is TRBJ2-7; 11 positions match TRBD1. The trim removed 4 bases at V and 6 bases at J, leaving 9 bases unmatched. Germline V gene lookup returns CDR1 SGHTS and CDR2 YDEGEE. This CDR3 has 15 residues. In DNA, the CDR3 is TGTGCCAGCAGCGCCGGACAGGGGGCTTTGGGCGAGCAGTACTTC. This translates into CASSAGQGALGEQYF.

The chain has TRBV7-2 and TRBJ2-5; D tentatively fits TRBD1 or TRBD2 (6 bases each). There are 14 residues in the CDR3. V shed 0 bases and J shed 4 bases, with 9 bases lying between them. Germline V lookup: CDR1 SGHTA, CDR2 FQGNSA. The CDR3 DNA follows: TGTGCCAGCAGCTTAGCGGGGGGCGGAGAGACCCAGTACTTC. Translation gives CASSLAGGGETQYF.

The chain employs TRBV12-3 or TRBV12-4 and TRBJ1-5; D uncertain. The CDR3 runs to 13 residues. Trimming left V 5 bases short and J 7 bases short, with 12 bases between. The DNA of the CDR3 is TGTGCCAGCAGTCCGACCCCAAGACAGCCCCAGCATTTT. As protein: CASSPTPRQPQHF.

This clone was picked up one time. The chain carries TRBV5-1 and TRBJ1-6; 7 bases match TRBD1. The J segment lost 8 bases and the V segment lost 5 bases, leaving 4 bases of the junction unmatched. The CDR3 runs to 13 residues. Germline loops: CDR1 SGHRS, CDR2 YFSETQ. CDR3 sequence: CASRGTVDSPLHF. CDR3 coding DNA: TGCGCCAGCAGGGGGACAGTAGATTCACCCCTCCACTTT.

J is TRBJ1-3 and V is TRBV5-1; perhaps TRBD1 as D (6 bases). Per the germline V gene, CDR1 is SGHRS and CDR2 is YFSETQ. This CDR3 contains 15 residues. Trimming removed 1 base at V and 4 bases at J, with 12 bases between. The CDR3 DNA sequence: TGCGCCAGCAGCTTGTCACAGGGCCTCGGAAACACCATATATTTT. This sequence encodes CASSLSQGLGNTIYF.

V gene TRBV12-3 or TRBV12-4 combines with J gene TRBJ2-3; D remains unclear. CDR3 length: 11 amino acids. Trimming left V 6 bases short and J 6 bases short, with 7 bases between. CDR3 DNA sequence: TGTGCCAGCAGAAGGGCGGATACGCAGTATTTT. This codes for CASRRADTQYF.

For the CDR3, the DNA is TGTGCCAGCAGCTTAGTAGCGGGGTGGGCCCTCAATGAGCAGTTCTTC. Its protein product is CASSLVAGWALNEQFF. V is TRBV11-2 and J is TRBJ2-1, with 8 bases that match TRBD2. The V and J ends lost 1 base and 6 bases, in that order; junction bases with no gene match: 8. This CDR3 contains 16 residues. Germline CDR1 reads SGHAT; CDR2 reads FQNNGV.

The chain employs TRBV9 and TRBJ1-1; 8 nucleotides line up with TRBD1. Trimming removed 0 bases from V and 1 base from J; junction bases left unmatched: 8. This CDR3 contains 17 residues. Germline V gene data show CDR1 as SGDLS and CDR2 as YYNGEE. This CDR3 reads CASSVGQGSAPNTEAFF. CDR3 sequence (DNA): TGTGCCAGCAGCGTAGGACAGGGGTCCGCCCCGAACACTGAAGCTTTCTTT.

The V gene is TRBV7-6, the J gene TRBJ1-1; D is ambiguous. The germline gives CDR1 SGHVS, CDR2 FNYEAQ. The ends were cut back, 1 base at V and 4 bases at J, with 16 bases in the middle. This CDR3 is 16 amino acids long. CDR3 region: CASSLVVVRMCTEAFF. CDR3 sequence (DNA): TGTGCCAGCAGCTTAGTGGTAGTAAGGATGTGCACTGAAGCTTTCTTT.

The V and J genes are TRBV4-1 and TRBJ1-1; 10 bases align to TRBD1. V lost 1 base, J lost 6 bases, and 8 bases stayed unmatched. Germline-derived CDR1 and CDR2 are MGHRA and YSYEKL. The CDR3 is 16 amino acids. The CDR3 loop is CASSQAEGQGFAEAFF. CDR3 sequence (DNA): TGCGCCAGCAGCCAAGCGGAGGGACAGGGGTTTGCTGAAGCTTTCTTT.

V gene TRBV11-2 combines with J gene TRBJ2-5; D remains ambiguous. CDR1 is SGHAT, CDR2 FQNNGV, per germline. The CDR3 has 14 amino acids. Trimming stripped 5 bases from V and 9 bases from J, with 19 bases between. CDR3 amino acids: CASSGSTPSSAQYF. CDR3 in DNA: TGTGCCAGCAGCGGATCCACCCCCTCAAGTGCCCAGTACTTC.

The chain joins TRBV11-3 to TRBJ1-5; 7 bases agree with TRBD1. Per germline, CDR1 SGHNT and CDR2 YENEEA. This CDR3 contains 14 residues. Trimming removed 1 base from V and 6 bases from J; junction bases left unmatched: 3. DNA for the CDR3: TGTGCCAGCAGCTTAGGACAGGGCATTCAGCCCCAGCATTTT. It codes for CASSLGQGIQPQHF.

This clone has only one observation. The chain couples TRBV7-6 to TRBJ1-5; TRBD1 might be the D (6 bases). This CDR3 has 15 residues. V was trimmed by 4 bases and J by 5 bases, leaving 15 bases between them. Germline CDR1 is SGHVS and CDR2 is FNYEAQ. The CDR3 region has the DNA TGTGCCAGCAGCTCCTCGGACAGAGGACATCAGCCCCAGCATTTT. It translates to CASSSSDRGHQPQHF.

V is TRBV11-2 and J is TRBJ1-2, with 12 bases matching TRBD1. CDR3 length: 15 amino acids. With 4 bases clipped from V and 8 bases from J, the junction kept 8 bases outside the gene matches. Per germline, CDR1 SGHAT and CDR2 FQNNGV. The CDR3 sequence: CASSSVGQGAGGYTF. Here the CDR3 DNA reads TGTGCCAGCAGCTCCGTGGGACAGGGGGCCGGGGGCTACACCTTC.

J is TRBJ1-4 and V is TRBV28; tentatively, D is TRBD1 (5 bases). V lost 2 bases and J lost 5, with 18 bases in between. Looked up from germline, CDR1 is MDHEN and CDR2 is SYDVKM. The CDR3 contains 17 residues. The CDR3 spells CASSLVLGKGRNEKLFF. CDR3 in DNA: TGTGCCAGCAGTTTAGTTTTGGGTAAGGGGCGCAATGAAAAACTGTTTTTT.

This clone was observed a single time. CDR3 in DNA: TGCGCCAGCAGCCGCGGGGGGAGCACAGATACGCAGTATTTT. This encodes CASSRGGSTDTQYF. The rearrangement links TRBV5-1 to TRBJ2-3; 8 bases are a match to TRBD2. This CDR3 is built from 14 residues. Germline values: CDR1 SGHRS, CDR2 YFSETQ. V shed 4 bases, J shed 0 bases, and the junction held 1 base outside the gene matches. The complete variable domain, with remaining parts taken from reference TRBV5-1 and TRBJ2-3, reads KAGVTQTPRYLIKTRGQQVTLSCSPISGHRSVSWYQQTPGQGLQFLFEYFSETQRNKGNFPGRFSGRQFSNSRSEMNVSTLELGDSALYLCASSRGGSTDTQYFGPGTRLTVL.

The gene calls are TRBV10-2 and TRBJ2-1; no firm D call. There are 10 residues in the CDR3. Per the germline V gene, CDR1 is WSHSY and CDR2 is SAAADI. The germline V and J ends were trimmed by 8 bases and 4 bases, with 3 bases remaining between them. The CDR3 coding sequence is TGCGCCAGCGGATACAATGAGCAGTTCTTC. It codes for CASGYNEQFF.